This TCR beta chain was sequenced for a study of blood T cell repertoires in COVID-19. The wider study: Italy, Spain and the United States were the sources of the convalescent and acute COVID-19 samples. T cells, B-cell-depleted T cells, or PBMCs supplied cDNA or gDNA.

Authors' processing steps: Researchers report that nucleated cell counts were estimated from reference gene primer amplification. Assay used: immunoSEQ multiplex PCR; TCRdb lists only in-frame clones, some missing. That table is the source of V, J and clone size, and D and trimming were worked out from the DNA. The repertoire holds 55,000 to 85,000 clones, 70% to 85% seen once, with approximately 0.8% in the top ten. The length of the CDR3 is 15 residues. The ends were cut back, 3 bases at V and 3 bases at J, with 15 bases in the middle. Germline V gene data show CDR1 as KGHSH and CDR2 as LQKENI. What was sequenced was peripheral blood. The clonotype was recovered from a woman aged 70-85 years with acute or convalescent COVID-19. The chain employs TRBV18 and TRBJ2-7, with D possibly TRBD2 on 5 matching bases. Written as DNA, the CDR3 is TGTGCCAGCTCACCCACGGGAACTAAGAACTACGAGCAGTACTTC. Encoded protein: CASSPTGTKNYEQYF.